The 3 T cell receptor beta chains in this list originate from one sample, sequenced in a study of blood T cell repertoires in COVID-19. Here immunoSEQ multiplex PCR was the method, and the copy in TCRdb shows in-frame clones only, minus some. The sample consists of fewer than 350,000 clones, approximately 85% of them appearing once. The sample comprised PBMCs or T cells enriched from blood (not recorded which). All receptors derive from a man younger than 40 who had recovered from COVID-19.

The rearrangement links TRBV10-3 to TRBJ2-3; TRBD1 aligns across 7 bases. This CDR3 comprises 16 residues. The V segment lost 5 bases and the J segment 1 base; nucleotides outside the gene matches: 9. CDR1 ENHRY and CDR2 SYGVKD come from the germline V gene. CDR3 nucleotides: TGTGCCATCAGTAAGGGGGCCCCGTGGGGCACAGATACGCAGTATTTT. Encoded protein: CAISKGAPWGTDTQYF.

This chain connects TRBV4-1 to TRBJ2-7, with D perhaps TRBD2 (6 bases). The CDR3 length is 15 residues. Germline CDR1 and CDR2: MGHRA and YSYEKL. V dropped 1 base and J dropped 2 bases, with 12 bases sitting between them. CDR3 in DNA: TGCGCCAGCAGCCAAGTCGGGAGAGGGACCTACGAGCAGTACTTC. This sequence encodes CASSQVGRGTYEQYF.

V is TRBV27 and J is TRBJ1-4; D uncertain. This CDR3 contains 15 residues. Trimming removed 5 bases from V and 0 bases from J, with 10 bases in between. Germline assignment: CDR1 MNHEY and CDR2 SMNVEV (reference sequence). The CDR3 bases are TGTGCCAGCAGTGCCCAGGTAGCAACTAATGAAAAACTGTTTTTT. Residues: CASSAQVATNEKLFF.